This T cell receptor (beta chain) was retrieved from a study of blood T cell repertoires in COVID-19. Looking at the study overall: Spain, Italy and the United States supplied samples that represented acute and convalescent COVID-19.

CDR1 is SNHLY and CDR2 is FYNNEI in the germline V gene. V trimming: 6 bases; J trimming: 5 bases; junction bases outside the gene matches: 16. CDR3 length equals 19 residues. Measured with immunoSEQ multiplex PCR; TCRdb has only the in-frame clones, and not every one. The repertoire has approximately 300,000 clones, roughly 89% of them found once; the top ten carry around 4.4%. The sequence derives from a woman aged 18-30 years with acute COVID-19. The V gene is TRBV2, the J gene TRBJ2-1; 13 bases match TRBD2. Material: PBMCs or T cells enriched from blood (not recorded which). Written as DNA, the CDR3 is TGTGCCAGCAGGACCTTTTCTCGGACTAGCGGGAGCCACAACAATGAGCAGTTCTTC. Its translation: CASRTFSRTSGSHNNEQFF.